A selection of T cell receptor beta chains follows, all from one sample in a study of blood T cell repertoires in COVID-19. Assay used: immunoSEQ multiplex PCR; TCRdb lists only in-frame clones, some missing. The sample shows roughly 140,000 clones, more than 65% of them seen only once. Material: peripheral blood. The source of these receptors is a human donor in a cohort sampled during active COVID-19. CDR3s include the opening cysteine and the closing phenylalanine or tryptophan. D genes are given only for firm matches. Expanded clones are given a class, and other clones once, few, many or no size at all.

DNA,CDR3,V,D,size,J,length
TGTGCCAGCGGCCCTGGACAGATCTATGGCTACACCTTC,CASGPGQIYGYTF,TRBV6-2/TRBV6-3,.,.,TRBJ1-2,13
TGTGCCAGCAGCCACCTCGGGACAGCAACTAATGAAAAACTGTTTTTT,CASSHLGTATNEKLFF,TRBV7-9,TRBD1,.,TRBJ1-4,16
TGTGCCAGCAGCCAAGCCGGGACAGGGGTGTCTGGCTACACCTTC,CASSQAGTGVSGYTF,TRBV4-2,TRBD1,few,TRBJ1-2,15
TGTGCCAGCAGCTCCACAGGGACGAGCCAAGAGACCCAGTACTTC,CASSSTGTSQETQYF,TRBV7-3,.,many,TRBJ2-5,15
TGTGCCAGCAGCCAAAGATTTGGGACAGGAAATAATGAAAAACTGTTTTTT,CASSQRFGTGNNEKLFF,TRBV3-1/TRBV3-2,TRBD1,.,TRBJ1-4,17
TGTGCCAGCAGCTTAGAGGGAGGTTTCGGGAACACTGAAGCTTTCTTT,CASSLEGGFGNTEAFF,TRBV7-9,.,.,TRBJ1-1,16
TGTGCCAGCAGTGACCGGGTAGCGGGGGGGTACGCGCAGTACTTC,CASSDRVAGGYAQYF,TRBV6-1,TRBD2,.,TRBJ2-7,15
TGCGCCAGCAGTTTAAGGGGAAACACTGAAGCTTTCTTT,CASSLRGNTEAFF,TRBV5-1,.,.,TRBJ1-1,13
TGTGCCAGCAGTCGAGGGACAGGGACCACAACTAATGAAAAACTGTTTTTT,CASSRGTGTTTNEKLFF,TRBV6-6,TRBD1,.,TRBJ1-4,17
TGTGCCAGCAGCCCTTGGACAGACACAGATACGCAGTATTTT,CASSPWTDTDTQYF,TRBV3-1/TRBV3-2,.,.,TRBJ2-3,14
TGTGCCTCCCGCCCTGTGGGGGCCCACGAGCAGTACTTC,CASRPVGAHEQYF,TRBV15,.,.,TRBJ2-7,13
TGTGCCAGCAGCCCGTCCGGGACAGGGGAAGAGACCCAGTACTTC,CASSPSGTGEETQYF,TRBV7-9,TRBD1,once,TRBJ2-5,15
TGTGCCAGCAGTTACGTCAGGATGACCACTGCGGGGGAGCAGTACTTC,CASSYVRMTTAGEQYF,TRBV6-5,.,.,TRBJ2-7,16
TGTGCCAGCAGCTTAACGGGGACTTATAATCAGCCCCAGCATTTT,CASSLTGTYNQPQHF,TRBV7-9,.,.,TRBJ1-5,15
TGTGCCAGCAGCCCCGGTGCGGGGGGATACAATGAGCAGTTCTTC,CASSPGAGGYNEQFF,TRBV14,TRBD2,once,TRBJ2-1,15
TGTGCCAGCAGTTCCGACGACATGGCCCATTCCTACGAGCAGTACTTC,CASSSDDMAHSYEQYF,TRBV25-1,.,.,TRBJ2-7,16